This T cell receptor beta chain was recorded in a study of identical twins. Findings and limits, study-wide: Beta out-of-frame sequences displayed a weaker excess of sharing between twins. Conclusions leaned on cross-sectional statistical analysis and did not track the same donors over time. Whereas memory repertoires showed no such difference, abundant cord blood beta clonotypes carried fewer insertions.

TCRdb called the 5' RACE reads again in MiXCR, with one record for every CDR3 protein. The sample contains 450,000 or so distinct CDR3 sequences, 12% to 15% of which appear only once. Germline values: CDR1 LGHNT, CDR2 FRNRAP. The V end lost 4 bases, the J end lost 5 bases, and 29 bases lay between the germline ends. The CDR3 runs to 19 residues. Donors uniformly comprised healthy Caucasians. As regards this clonotype: As yet, its antigen is unknown.

These data also featured in a second study, about yellow fever vaccine responses in identical twins.

Source material: CD4+ T cells sorted from blood. The chain links TRBV12-5 to TRBJ1-1; TRBD1 is a possible D gene (6 bases). The TCR was taken from a woman between 18 and 30 years old in good health. The CDR3: CASGWGRGSGGFATTEAFF. The CDR3 coding sequence is TGTGCTAGTGGTTGGGGGAGGGGGAGTGGGGGATTCGCGACTACTGAAGCTTTCTTT.